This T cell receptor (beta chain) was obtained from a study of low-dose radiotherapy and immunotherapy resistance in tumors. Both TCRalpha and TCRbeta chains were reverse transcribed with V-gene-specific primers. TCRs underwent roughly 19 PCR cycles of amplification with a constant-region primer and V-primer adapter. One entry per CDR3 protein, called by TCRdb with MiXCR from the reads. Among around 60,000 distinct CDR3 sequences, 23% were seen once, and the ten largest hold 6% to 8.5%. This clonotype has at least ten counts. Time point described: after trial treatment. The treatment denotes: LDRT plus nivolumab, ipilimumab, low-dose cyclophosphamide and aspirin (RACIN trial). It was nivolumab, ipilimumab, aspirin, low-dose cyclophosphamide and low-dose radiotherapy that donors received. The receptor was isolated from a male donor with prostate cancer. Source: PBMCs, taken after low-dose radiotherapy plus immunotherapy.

The CDR3 DNA reads TGTGCCAGCAGCTCAACGTATGCAGGGGGGGGAGAGCAGTACTTC. Encoded protein: CASSSTYAGGGEQYF. The genes are TRBV11-3 and TRBJ2-7, with D perhaps assigned TRBD1 or TRBD2 (7 bases each). Germline loops: CDR1 SGHNT, CDR2 YENEEA. V was clipped by 4 bases and J by 7 bases, with 20 bases between them. CDR3 size: 15 residues. Supplemented by reference TRBV11-3 and TRBJ2-7, the full variable domain reads EAGVVQSPRYKIIEKKQPVAFWCNPISGHNTLYWYLQNLGQGPELLIRYENEEAVDDSQLPKDRFSAERLKGVDSTLKIQPAELGDSAVYLCASSSTYAGGGEQYFGPGTRLTVT.